The TCR beta chain under discussion was sequenced for a study of CD8 T cells in ankylosing spondylitis. General study findings and limits: From matched ankylosing spondylitis synovial fluid, disease-linked clones were reportedly recovered at significantly enriched levels. A CD8+ phenotype characterized the disease-linked clones, which were relatively rare in peripheral blood. Some motif variants had been reported before (in reactive arthritis synovial fluid and blood). The study identified a TCR beta motif of roughly eight highly homologous variants that appeared characteristic of ankylosing spondylitis blood.

This clonotype was observed a handful of times. Its matching antigen is unknown. V lost 8 bases and J lost 12; bases outside the gene matches: 14. This CDR3 region has 14 residues. The germline V gene has CDR1 SGHAT and CDR2 FQNNGV. Scientists made TCR beta libraries using quantitative 5'-RACE with molecular barcodes. Each CDR3 protein gets one entry after TCRdb re-called the 5' RACE reads with MiXCR. The data show more than 400,000 distinct CDR3 sequences, approximately 5% seen once. This sequence originates from a male donor with ankylosing spondylitis. This chain links TRBV11-2 with TRBJ2-1; 9 bases match TRBD2. Material: blood, either unsorted or a sorted T cell fraction (not recorded which). The CDR3 is CASVWREGPLGQFF. CDR3 bases: TGTGCCAGCGTTTGGCGGGAGGGCCCGCTTGGGCAGTTCTTC.